These T cell receptor beta chains were read from a single sample in a study of identical twins. In TCRdb, the 5' RACE reads were re-called with MiXCR into one record per CDR3 protein. The data hold approximately 500,000 distinct CDR3 sequences, with 12% to 15% observed a single time. The same sample was also studied in work on yellow fever vaccine responses in identical twins.

What was sequenced was CD4+ T cells sorted from blood. These receptor sequences come from a woman under 30 in good health. CDR3s leave out the opening cysteine and the closing phenylalanine or tryptophan.

j_call	v_call	cdr3_aa
TRBJ2-1	TRBV7-9	ASSRLAGGPYNEQF
TRBJ2-4	TRBV23-1	ASSSPGPRGSKNIQY
TRBJ1-3	TRBV6-1	ASSEIGRLH
TRBJ2-1	TRBV5-6	ASSLAGLALEQF
TRBJ2-7	TRBV9	ASSPQTIGTEQY
TRBJ1-4	TRBV12-3/TRBV12-4	ASSLGQVTNEKLF
TRBJ2-1	TRBV5-1	ASSFGQINEQF
TRBJ2-1	TRBV20-1	SVRPGGTYNEQF
TRBJ2-2	TRBV24-1	ATSVGGFTGELF
TRBJ2-2	TRBV2	ASSVGQLNTGELF
TRBJ2-5	TRBV28	ASSPQGTAQETQY
TRBJ2-3	TRBV11-2	ASSRGTGITDTQY
TRBJ2-2	TRBV7-3	ASSSDSNTGELF
TRBJ1-1	TRBV15	ATSRSTGNTEAF
TRBJ1-5	TRBV28	ASSLPRVSNQPQH
TRBJ2-7	TRBV12-3/TRBV12-4	ASSSPDRGTYEQY
TRBJ2-3	TRBV20-1	SALRVGTDTQY
TRBJ2-3	TRBV20-1	SAKRGDTDTQY
TRBJ2-3	TRBV10-3	AINGLDGDTQY
TRBJ2-5	TRBV12-3/TRBV12-4	ASSLLSTSRETQY
TRBJ1-1	TRBV12-3/TRBV12-4	ASSLAEGQGRS
TRBJ2-1	TRBV5-1	ASSLRIGGQF
TRBJ1-2	TRBV5-6	ASSQGQNYGYT
TRBJ2-6	TRBV12-5	ASGLVPQGAQGANVLT
TRBJ2-7	TRBV20-1	SALYSPAYEQY
TRBJ2-3	TRBV28	ASRGTSVSTDTQY
TRBJ2-1	TRBV5-1	ASSPQGANNEQF
TRBJ2-1	TRBV12-3/TRBV12-4	ASRTRSGNEQF
TRBJ2-7	TRBV9	ASSTPGREQY
TRBJ1-6	TRBV12-3/TRBV12-4	ASSLGSNSPLH
TRBJ2-5	TRBV10-3	AISETRSGKETQY
TRBJ2-5	TRBV12-3/TRBV12-4	ASSKNRDLEKTQY
TRBJ2-3	TRBV20-1	SAPPGLAGKGGTTDTQY
TRBJ2-2	TRBV5-1	ASSLDGLPGELF
TRBJ2-1	TRBV20-1	SAPSAEERLLAYNEQF
TRBJ2-1	TRBV3-1	ASSLTTGPSSYNEQF
TRBJ2-3	TRBV12-3/TRBV12-4	ASSPVGGKDKDTQY
TRBJ2-3	TRBV10-3	AISGIGLAGGTGTQY
TRBJ2-5	TRBV5-1	ASSLGTGPETQY
TRBJ2-3	TRBV5-6	ASSQPGLASTDTQY
TRBJ2-3	TRBV7-9	ASSLGPIAGQY
TRBJ1-4	TRBV6-1	ASSRQGGRVINEKLF
TRBJ2-2	TRBV2	ASDAVSGELF
TRBJ2-1	TRBV7-9	TSSLTSLTTSYNEQF
TRBJ2-1	TRBV7-9	ASSGWRGAYNEQF
TRBJ2-4	TRBV20-1	SAREAGLLVQY
TRBJ1-4	TRBV29-1	SVWTGVSEKLF
TRBJ2-1	TRBV5-5	ASSLVEGIGEQF
TRBJ2-1	TRBV20-1	SARDGDRGPNEQF
TRBJ2-7	TRBV10-3	AITWSLTGTGGPYEQY
TRBJ2-6	TRBV7-8	ASSLKLSGANVLT
TRBJ1-5	TRBV20-1	SARRVANQPQH
TRBJ2-7	TRBV6-1	ASRPPSGHEQY
TRBJ1-6	TRBV5-1	ASSLVGGNSPLH
TRBJ1-1	TRBV12-3/TRBV12-4	ASTQDRLGTEAF